The 24 T cell receptor beta chains in this list originate from one sample, sequenced in a study of blood T cell repertoires in COVID-19. Here immunoSEQ multiplex PCR was the method, and the copy in TCRdb shows in-frame clones only, minus some. The sample lists under 200,000 clones, over 75% occurring once. The sequencing input was peripheral blood. The receptors were sampled from a man aged 50 to 60 with acute or convalescent COVID-19.

The chain has TRBV5-1 and TRBJ2-1, with 9 bases lining up with TRBD2. The CDR3 totals 16 residues. Germline CDR1 is SGHRS and CDR2 is YFSETQ. Trimming at V came to 0 bases and at J to 1 base, leaving 2 bases not matched to a gene. As DNA, the CDR3 is TGCGCCAGCAGCTTGGTAGCGGGAGTTTCCTACAATGAGCAGTTCTTC. Translated, it gives CASSLVAGVSYNEQFF. Combining the CDR3 with reference TRBV5-1 and TRBJ2-1 gives the whole variable domain KAGVTQTPRYLIKTRGQQVTLSCSPISGHRSVSWYQQTPGQGLQFLFEYFSETQRNKGNFPGRFSGRQFSNSRSEMNVSTLELGDSALYLCASSLVAGVSYNEQFFGPGTRLTVL.

The chain carries TRBV27 and TRBJ2-3, with D maybe TRBD1 (5 bases). V was shortened by 1 base and J by 0 bases, with 11 bases between the two germline ends. The CDR3 has 16 residues. Germline V lookup: CDR1 MNHEY, CDR2 SMNVEV (reference sequence). The CDR3 loop is CASSLLQALSTDTQYF. The DNA of the CDR3 is TGTGCCAGCAGTTTATTACAGGCCCTAAGCACAGATACGCAGTATTTT.

V is TRBV30 and J is TRBJ1-2, with TRBD1 matching over 10 bases. This CDR3 is built from 15 residues. V shed 4 bases, J shed 7 bases, and the junction held 12 bases outside the gene matches. Looked up from germline, CDR1 is GTSNPN and CDR2 is SVGIG (reference sequence). This chain's CDR3 is CAWTTSRQGAGGYTF. CDR3 sequence (DNA): TGTGCCTGGACCACATCCCGACAGGGGGCAGGTGGCTACACCTTC. The full variable domain, its missing parts supplied by reference TRBV30 and TRBJ1-2, is SQTIHQWPATLVQPVGSPLSLECTVEGTSNPNLYWYRQAAGRGLQLLFYSVGIGQISSEVPQNLSASRPQDRQFILSSKKLLLSDSGFYLCAWTTSRQGAGGYTFGSGTRLTVV.

This clone was seen more than once but under ten times. The V call is TRBV18, the J call TRBJ1-2, with 8 bases lining up with TRBD1. CDR3 size: 15 residues. Trimming at V came to 2 bases and at J to 5 bases, leaving 7 bases not matched to a gene. Germline CDR1 and CDR2: KGHSH and LQKENI. The CDR3 loop reads CASSPDQGARYGYTF. CDR3 coding DNA: TGTGCCAGCTCACCAGATCAGGGGGCAAGGTATGGCTACACCTTC.

The chain carries TRBV18 and TRBJ2-7; D is uncertain. Trimming stripped 0 bases from V and 2 bases from J, with 11 bases between. The CDR3 length is 15 residues. Germline V gene sequence: CDR1 KGHSH, CDR2 LQKENI. This chain's CDR3 is CASSPPVAVPYEQYF. As DNA, the CDR3 is TGTGCCAGCTCACCACCGGTTGCGGTCCCCTACGAGCAGTACTTC.

The V gene is TRBV9, the J gene TRBJ2-7, with TRBD2 identical over 10 bases. The length of the CDR3 is 15 residues. The germline CDR1 and CDR2 sequences are SGDLS and YYNGEE. The ends lost 3 bases at V and 0 bases at J; junction bases unmatched: 3. CDR3: CASSAGLAPSYEQYF. DNA of the CDR3: TGTGCCAGCAGCGCGGGACTAGCGCCCTCCTACGAGCAGTACTTC.

The CDR3 coding sequence is TGTGCCAGCAGTTTATCGGTACAGGGGCCCCAGCATTTT. The encoded protein is CASSLSVQGPQHF. The rearrangement links TRBV28 to TRBJ1-5, with D possibly being TRBD1 (6 bases). Trimming took 1 base from V and 9 from J, leaving 10 bases between them. The CDR3 spans 13 residues. CDR1 and CDR2 (germline): MDHEN, SYDVKM.

The chain employs TRBV24-1 and TRBJ1-2; D remains ambiguous. Germline values: CDR1 KGHDR, CDR2 SFDVKD. V was trimmed by 4 bases and J by 8 bases, leaving 10 bases between them. The CDR3 contains 12 residues. The CDR3 region is CATSEAAYGYTF. The CDR3 region has the DNA TGTGCCACCAGTGAAGCGGCCTACGGCTACACCTTC.

This clone was seen a single time. CDR3 region: CSVAEGDGYTF. For the CDR3, the DNA is TGCAGCGTTGCGGAAGGGGATGGCTACACCTTC. This chain uses TRBV29-1 with TRBJ1-2; possible D gene TRBD1, 5 bases. Trimming cost V 4 bases and J 6 bases, with 9 bases left between them. Germline CDR1 is SQVTM and CDR2 is ANQGSEA. CDR3 size: 11 residues. The full variable domain, its missing parts supplied by reference TRBV29-1 and TRBJ1-2, is SAVISQKPSRDICQRGTSLTIQCQVDSQVTMMFWYRQQPGQSLTLIATANQGSEATYESGFVIDKFPISRPNLTFSTLTVSNMSPEDSSIYLCSVAEGDGYTFGSGTRLTVV.

This rearrangement joins TRBV12-5 to TRBJ1-1; no clear D gene. The CDR3 has 12 residues. CDR1 and CDR2 (germline): LGHNT, FRNRAP. V dropped 7 bases and J dropped 7 bases, with 13 bases sitting between them. The CDR3 protein is CASAPEGFEAFF. The CDR3, as DNA: TGTGCTAGTGCCCCTGAGGGTTTTGAAGCTTTCTTT.

This clone was counted a single time. J is TRBJ2-2 and V is TRBV6-5; tentatively, D is TRBD1 (5 bases). Trimming took 7 bases from V and 2 from J, leaving 14 bases between them. Germline CDR1 is MNHEY and CDR2 is SVGAGI. The CDR3 is 15 amino acids. The DNA for the CDR3 is TGTGCCAGCAAGGCCCAGCAGGGCAACACCGGGGAGCTGTTTTTT. Translated, it gives CASKAQQGNTGELFF.

This chain joins TRBV5-1 and TRBJ1-1; a weak D match, TRBD1 (5 bases). From germline, CDR1 is SGHRS and CDR2 YFSETQ. There are 14 residues in the CDR3. The ends were cut back, 0 bases at V and 4 bases at J, with 10 bases in the middle. CDR3 protein: CASSLVRGTTEAFF. The DNA of the CDR3 is TGCGCCAGCAGCTTGGTCCGGGGGACCACTGAAGCTTTCTTT.

This chain connects TRBV28 to TRBJ1-1, with a weak D call TRBD1 (5 bases). Trimming removed 3 bases at V and 7 bases at J, with 21 bases between. Germline V gene data show CDR1 as MDHEN and CDR2 as SYDVKM. This CDR3 has 16 residues. The CDR3 sequence is CASSFRRGAQGFEAFF. Written as DNA, the CDR3 is TGTGCCAGCAGTTTCCGCCGTGGGGCGCAGGGTTTTGAAGCTTTCTTT.

This clone was counted once. The V and J genes are TRBV6-2 or TRBV6-3 and TRBJ1-5, with a possible D match to TRBD1 (5 bases). Germline V CDR1 and CDR2: MNHEY, SVGEGT. This CDR3 region has 19 residues. The ends were cut back, 6 bases at V and 3 bases at J, with 27 bases in the middle. The CDR3 bases are TGTGCCAGCAGCAGCCCCAGCCCCGGACACCGGATATCCAATCAGCCCCAGCATTTT. Translation: CASSSPSPGHRISNQPQHF.

The gene calls are TRBV9 and TRBJ1-2; 8 bases fit TRBD1. The CDR3 extends over 15 amino acids. V shed 4 bases and J 3 bases; nucleotides not matched to a gene: 8. Germline CDR1 reads SGDLS; CDR2 reads YYNGEE. The CDR3 region has the DNA TGTGCCAGCAGCCTGCTTGGACAGGGCGACTATGGCTACACCTTC. It yields the protein CASSLLGQGDYGYTF.

In the case of this clone: Sequence at one end of the junction differs from germline and may be a read error. This sequence joins TRBV10-3 and TRBJ2-3; possible D gene TRBD2, 5 bases. The CDR3 spans 15 residues. CDR1 and CDR2 from the germline V gene are ENHRY and SYGVKD. This CDR3 is CTIRNRDPKADTQYF. For the CDR3, the DNA is TGTACCATCAGGAACCGGGATCCGAAAGCAGATACGCAGTATTTT.

This chain connects TRBV27 to TRBJ2-2, with D possibly being TRBD1 (5 bases). Trimming cost V 6 bases and J 5 bases, with 16 bases left between them. The CDR3 consists of 15 residues. In germline, CDR1 is MNHEY, CDR2 SMNVEV (reference sequence). CDR3 residues: CASSLGHPGTGELFF. CDR3 coding DNA: TGTGCCAGCAGCTTAGGACACCCTGGGACCGGGGAGCTGTTTTTT.

This chain connects TRBV3-1 (or the pseudogene TRBV3-2) to TRBJ2-3; no clear D gene. Trimming shortened V by 0 bases and J by 0 bases, and 10 bases separated the two germline ends. Per germline, CDR1 LGHDT and CDR2 YNNKEL (reference sequence). This CDR3 comprises 16 residues. The CDR3 nucleotides are TGTGCCAGCAGCCAAGAGCGGTTCACTAGCACAGATACGCAGTATTTT. This sequence encodes CASSQERFTSTDTQYF.

This clone was observed a single time. The chain is built from TRBV6-6 and TRBJ1-5, with 8 bases that match TRBD1. The length of the CDR3 is 15 residues. Germline assignment: CDR1 MNHNY and CDR2 SVGAGI (reference sequence). V was pared by 6 bases and J by 2 bases, with 6 bases of the junction left unmatched. CDR3 bases: TGTGCCAGCAGAACGACAGGGGATGGCAATCAGCCCCAGCATTTT. Amino acids: CASRTTGDGNQPQHF.

The chain employs TRBV5-1 and TRBJ2-2; D might be TRBD1 (7 bases). The CDR3 runs 15 residues. Germline V gives CDR1 SGHRS, CDR2 YFSETQ. Trimming left V 0 bases short and J 3 bases short, with 9 bases between. This chain's CDR3 is CASSLGRGDTGELFF. CDR3 sequence (DNA): TGCGCCAGCAGCTTGGGCAGGGGGGACACCGGGGAGCTGTTTTTT.

V is TRBV6-7 and J is TRBJ2-3, with D tentatively TRBD2 (6 bases). TRBV6-7 is reported as an ORF; its role is uncertain. The germline V and J ends were trimmed by 6 bases and 2 bases, with 24 bases remaining between them. CDR3 length: 18 residues. The CDR3 region is CASRIRDSRSRNTDTQYF. CDR3 coding DNA: TGTGCCAGCAGGATCCGGGACTCCCGGTCCCGTAACACAGATACGCAGTATTTT.

V gene TRBV5-1 combines with J gene TRBJ2-3, with 11 bases aligning to TRBD1. This CDR3 is built from 16 residues. The ends lost 0 bases at V and 5 bases at J; junction bases unmatched: 5. The germline gives CDR1 SGHRS, CDR2 YFSETQ. CDR3 region: CASSLVGQGVLDTQYF. As DNA, the CDR3 is TGCGCCAGCAGCTTGGTGGGACAGGGGGTGTTAGATACGCAGTATTTT.

The chain has TRBV29-1 and TRBJ2-3; 7 nucleotides agree with TRBD1. Germline CDR1 and CDR2: SQVTM and ANQGSEA. The CDR3 length is 13 residues. The V segment lost 5 bases and the J segment 2 bases; nucleotides outside the gene matches: 4. The CDR3 protein is CSVLGTDTDTQYF. The DNA for the CDR3 is TGCAGCGTTCTAGGGACAGACACAGATACGCAGTATTTT.

The rearrangement links TRBV30 to TRBJ2-7, with D unresolved. Germline V gene sequence: CDR1 GTSNPN, CDR2 SVGIG (reference sequence). Trimming removed 2 bases at V and 3 bases at J, with 8 bases between. CDR3 length equals 12 residues. This CDR3 reads CAWSPGDYEQYV. As DNA, the CDR3 is TGTGCCTGGAGTCCAGGTGACTACGAGCAGTACGTC.